These 22 T cell receptor beta chains were sequenced from one sample in a study of blood T cell repertoires in COVID-19. Profiling relied on immunoSEQ multiplex PCR, and the TCRdb table lists in-frame clones only, not all of them. The sample lists hundreds of thousands of clones; approximately 83% were seen once. The sample consisted of PBMCs or T cells enriched from blood (not recorded which). The source is a woman in her 40s with acute COVID-19.

The genes are TRBV30 and TRBJ1-6; maybe TRBD1 (5 bases). This CDR3 is built from 17 residues. Trimming removed 3 bases from V and 5 bases from J, with 20 bases in between. Germline-derived CDR1 and CDR2 are GTSNPN and SVGIG (reference sequence). For the CDR3, the DNA is TGTGCCTGGAGCGCGCTCGGGGGTAGGGTCAATAATTCACCCCTCCACTTT. This codes for CAWSALGGRVNNSPLHF.

This chain uses TRBV27 with TRBJ2-1; tentative D call: TRBD2 (5 bases). Germline CDR1 and CDR2: MNHEY and SMNVEV (reference sequence). CDR3 length equals 12 residues. Trimming took 3 bases from V and 8 from J, leaving 8 bases between them. CDR3 DNA: TGTGCCAGCAGTTTGTTCGGGGATGAGCAGTTCTTC. Translated, it gives CASSLFGDEQFF.

The J gene is TRBJ2-3, the V gene TRBV3-1 (or the pseudogene TRBV3-2), with 10 bases identical to TRBD2. Per germline, CDR1 LGHDT and CDR2 YNNKEL (reference sequence). After removal of 3 bases from V and 3 bases from J, the junction contained 6 bases not matched to a gene. The CDR3 totals 16 residues. The CDR3: CASSQDPSGSTDTQYF. The CDR3 nucleotides are TGTGCCAGCAGCCAGGACCCTAGCGGGAGTACAGATACGCAGTATTTT.

The rearrangement joins TRBV7-6 to TRBJ2-1; 12 nucleotides match TRBD2. V lost 6 bases, J lost 3 bases, and 3 bases stayed unmatched. Germline V gene data show CDR1 as SGHVS and CDR2 as FNYEAQ. The CDR3 runs 15 residues. The DNA of the CDR3 is TGTGCCAGCAGTTCGGGACTAGCGGGCTACAATGAGCAGTTCTTC. Translated: CASSSGLAGYNEQFF.

CDR3 DNA: TGTGCCAGTACAAACGATCACAGAACCTATGGCTACACCTTC. Amino acids: CASTNDHRTYGYTF. The J gene is TRBJ1-2, the V gene TRBV7-9; D unclear. The CDR3 spans 14 residues. Germline CDR1 and CDR2: SEHNR and FQNEAQ (reference sequence). Trimming cost V 9 bases and J 4 bases, with 18 bases left between them.

V is TRBV7-9 and J is TRBJ2-2, with D possibly TRBD1 on 5 matching bases. Germline V lookup: CDR1 SEHNR, CDR2 FQNEAQ (reference sequence). The CDR3 consists of 16 residues. V lost 5 bases and J 5 bases, leaving 18 bases between the germline ends. The CDR3 here is CASSLGQGSRTGELFF. Written as DNA, the CDR3 is TGTGCCAGCAGCCTTGGACAAGGGTCGCGTACCGGGGAGCTGTTTTTT.

The CDR3 nucleotides read TGTGCCTGGAGTGCAACAGGGGTTTGGGGCTACACCTTC. It specifies CAWSATGVWGYTF. The J gene is TRBJ1-2, the V gene TRBV30; TRBD1 agrees at 7 bases. The CDR3 is 13 residues long. Unmatched junction bases numbered 7, after V lost 1 base and J lost 8 bases. Germline V gives CDR1 GTSNPN, CDR2 SVGIG (reference sequence).

This clone has a count of ten or more. This sequence joins TRBV9 and TRBJ2-7; D might be TRBD2 (6 bases). The germline CDR1 and CDR2 sequences are SGDLS and YYNGEE. Trimming cost V 0 bases and J 7 bases, with 17 bases left between them. The CDR3 is made up of 15 amino acids. The CDR3 nucleotides are TGTGCCAGCAGCGTAGAGGGCGGGGTTTACGGGGAGCAGTACTTC. Its protein product is CASSVEGGVYGEQYF.

The CDR3 is CATSDLGLPLGSGTDTQYF. DNA for the CDR3: TGTGCCACCAGTGATTTGGGGCTTCCTCTCGGGAGTGGCACAGATACGCAGTATTTT. The V and J genes are TRBV24-1 and TRBJ2-3; TRBD2 might be the D (6 bases). This CDR3 region has 19 residues. V lost 0 bases and J 1 base, leaving 19 bases between the germline ends. Germline V lookup: CDR1 KGHDR, CDR2 SFDVKD.

The CDR3 region has the DNA TGTGCCAGCAGCTACGGAGGGACTGAAGCTTTCTTT. This gives the protein CASSYGGTEAFF. The V call is TRBV7-9, the J call TRBJ1-1; D is unclear. This CDR3 has 12 residues. V was shortened by 4 bases and J by 5 bases, with 8 bases between the two germline ends. CDR1 and CDR2 (germline): SEHNR, FQNEAQ (reference sequence).

The rearrangement uses TRBV27 and TRBJ1-3; D gene unclear. Germline V lookup: CDR1 MNHEY, CDR2 SMNVEV (reference sequence). Deletions cut 8 bases from V and 1 base from J, with 15 bases between. This CDR3 has 15 residues. The CDR3 DNA reads as TGTGCCAGCGCCCCCGGGAGTTTTTCTGGAAACACCATATATTTT. Its translation: CASAPGSFSGNTIYF.

The chain couples TRBV7-9 to TRBJ2-7; unclear D gene. This CDR3 contains 11 residues. V shed 4 bases and J shed 3 bases, with 4 bases lying between them. Germline V CDR1 and CDR2: SEHNR, FQNEAQ (reference sequence). The CDR3 here is CASSSVYEQYF. In DNA, the CDR3 is TGTGCCAGCAGCTCAGTCTACGAGCAGTACTTC.

This clone was seen once. The genes are TRBV30 and TRBJ1-2, with TRBD1 matching over 8 bases. Germline V gene sequence: CDR1 GTSNPN, CDR2 SVGIG (reference sequence). The CDR3 totals 14 residues. With 7 bases clipped from V and 6 bases from J, the junction kept 13 bases outside the gene matches. The CDR3 DNA reads TGTGCCTCCAACCCAACGACAGGGGTTCATGGCTACACCTTC. Translating gives CASNPTTGVHGYTF.

The chain is built from TRBV9 and TRBJ1-2, with 7 bases fitting TRBD1. Germline loops: CDR1 SGDLS, CDR2 YYNGEE. After removal of 3 bases from V and 4 bases from J, the junction contained 6 bases not matched to a gene. The CDR3 length is 14 residues. Written as DNA, the CDR3 is TGTGCCAGCAGCGGACAGGGACGTGTCTATGGCTACACCTTC. It yields the protein CASSGQGRVYGYTF.

The chain is built from TRBV13 and TRBJ2-7; no firm D call. V was clipped by 6 bases and J by 5 bases, with 8 bases between them. CDR1 and CDR2 (germline): PRHDT, FYEKMQ (reference sequence). The CDR3 extends over 11 amino acids. The DNA for the CDR3 is TGTGCCAGCAGTTCTCTTGACGAGCAGTACTTC. Translated: CASSSLDEQYF.

The chain is built from TRBV6-9 and TRBJ2-5; D gene uncertain. Trimming pared 2 bases from V and 2 bases from J, leaving 15 bases between. The CDR3 extends over 16 amino acids. CDR1 and CDR2 from the germline V gene are MNHGY and SVAAGI. CDR3: CASSYRPGSGQETQYF. CDR3 coding DNA: TGTGCCAGCAGTTATAGGCCGGGTTCTGGACAAGAGACCCAGTACTTC.

The chain employs TRBV5-1 and TRBJ2-7; weak D call: TRBD1 (6 bases). CDR1 is SGHRS, CDR2 YFSETQ, per germline. The V and J ends lost 3 bases and 2 bases respectively, with 12 bases between them. The CDR3 has 14 residues. CDR3 sequence reads: CASSSQGPTYEQYF. The CDR3 nucleotides read TGCGCCAGCAGCTCACAGGGCCCTACCTACGAGCAGTACTTC.

The chain employs TRBV12-3 or TRBV12-4 and TRBJ1-1; D unresolved. V was pared by 6 bases and J by 6 bases, with 11 bases between. The CDR3 contains 12 residues. In DNA form, the CDR3 reads TGTGCCAGCAGAAACAGTTACTCTGAAGCTTTCTTT. Its translation is CASRNSYSEAFF.

The rearrangement joins TRBV14 to TRBJ2-1, with D uncertain. This CDR3 region has 11 residues. The V and J ends lost 2 bases and 9 bases respectively, with 5 bases between them. Germline CDR1 and CDR2: SGHDN and FVKESK. The CDR3 region has the DNA TGTGCCAGCAGCCAAAATAGTGAGCAGTTCTTC. It yields the protein CASSQNSEQFF.

This clone occurred many times. V gene TRBV10-1 combines with J gene TRBJ2-2, with TRBD1 matching 12 bases. The V gene end was trimmed by 9 bases and the J gene end by 6 bases; junction bases not matched to a gene: 14. This CDR3 comprises 17 residues. The germline V gene has CDR1 WNHNN and CDR2 SYGVQD (reference sequence). The CDR3 region is CARKFGRGQGAAGELFF. DNA of the CDR3: TGCGCCAGAAAATTCGGAAGGGGACAGGGGGCAGCCGGGGAGCTGTTTTTT.

This rearrangement joins TRBV2 to TRBJ1-2, with TRBD1 matching 8 bases. V trimming: 5 bases; J trimming: 7 bases; junction bases outside the gene matches: 6. The CDR3 contains 13 residues. Germline V lookup: CDR1 SNHLY, CDR2 FYNNEI. CDR3 nucleotides: TGTGCCAGCAGTCTGACAGGGGCGGCTGGCTACACCTTC. Its protein product is CASSLTGAAGYTF. Using reference TRBV2 and TRBJ1-2 for the parts outside the CDR3, the full variable domain is EPEVTQTPSHQVTQMGQEVILRCVPISNHLYFYWYRQILGQKVEFLVSFYNNEISEKSEIFDDQFSVERPDGSNFTLKIRSTKLEDSAMYFCASSLTGAAGYTFGSGTRLTVV.

DNA for the CDR3: TGTGCCACCTCGGGGGTTAGCAATGAGCAGTTCTTC. Translated: CATSGVSNEQFF. This rearrangement joins TRBV24-1 to TRBJ2-1; D perhaps matches TRBD2 (6 bases). V was shortened by 9 bases and J by 6 bases, with 11 bases between the two germline ends. The CDR3 length is 12 residues. Germline CDR1 and CDR2: KGHDR and SFDVKD.